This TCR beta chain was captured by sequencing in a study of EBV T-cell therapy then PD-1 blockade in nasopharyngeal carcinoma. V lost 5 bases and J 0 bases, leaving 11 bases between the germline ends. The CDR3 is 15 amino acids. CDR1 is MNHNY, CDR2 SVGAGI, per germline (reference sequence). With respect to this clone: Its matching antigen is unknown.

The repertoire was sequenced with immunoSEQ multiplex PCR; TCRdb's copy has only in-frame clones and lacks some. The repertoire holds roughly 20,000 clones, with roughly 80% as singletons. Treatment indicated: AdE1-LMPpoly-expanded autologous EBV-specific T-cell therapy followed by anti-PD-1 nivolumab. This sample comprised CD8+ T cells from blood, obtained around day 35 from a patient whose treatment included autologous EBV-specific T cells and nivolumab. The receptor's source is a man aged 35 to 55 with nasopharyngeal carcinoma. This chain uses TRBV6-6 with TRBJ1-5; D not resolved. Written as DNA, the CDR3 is TGTGCCAGCAGTCCAACCCTAGATAGCAATCAGCCCCAGCATTTT. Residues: CASSPTLDSNQPQHF.